There are many counts of the clone carrying this T cell receptor (beta chain). Its target is unknown. The data are from a study of regulatory T cells in long-lasting Graves disease. Time point meaning: persistent/refractory GD, antithyroid drugs over 5 years with positive TRAb. PBMC RNA was the source of the TCR library. Each of the patients was recruited from an endocrinology department situated in Xi'an, China. Peripheral blood, at about 9 milliliters, went into EDTA tubes. Assembly of TCR beta libraries relied on iRepertoire HTBI primers together with Arm-PCR of CDR3 regions. TCRdb redid the calling of the multiplex PCR reads with MiXCR, one entry per CDR3 protein. The sample holds approximately 380,000 distinct CDR3 sequences, more than 20% seen once. Study-level points and caveats: Sample size, which was small, may have reduced accuracy. Persistent patients shared more public clonotypes (roughly 2,800) than new patients (approximately 1,000).

Germline CDR1 is MDHEN and CDR2 is SYDVKM. Trimming removed 8 bases from V and 5 bases from J, with 7 bases in between. The CDR3 spans 10 residues. This receptor was identified in a female donor with Graves disease. The chain carries TRBV28 and TRBJ2-7, with unresolved D. This sample comprised peripheral blood mononuclear cells (PBMCs), obtained when the disease was refractory, from a patient treated with antithyroid drugs. The CDR3 here is CASSSNEQYF. CDR3 coding DNA: TGTGCCAGCTCGAGTAACGAGCAGTACTTC.